This T cell receptor beta chain was captured by sequencing in a study of shared clonotypes between healthy human individuals. Selected positively for CCR7 and CD45RO-negative, naive CD8 cells excluded terminally differentiated effector memory CD45RA+ cells. Sequencing was performed with immunoSEQ multiplex PCR; in TCRdb, only in-frame clones are kept and a portion is missing. The table has approximately 720,000 clones, 92% seen once. The sample was naive CD8+ T cells sorted from blood. This clonotype was sampled from a man aged 30 to 45 in good health.

The CDR3 loop is CASSQAPTSGNYEQYF. For the CDR3, the DNA is TGCGCCAGCAGCCAAGCCCCGACTAGCGGAAACTACGAGCAGTACTTC. The chain joins TRBV4-3 to TRBJ2-7; 9 nucleotides line up with TRBD2. Trimming removed 1 base from V and 3 bases from J; junction bases left unmatched: 7. Germline V gene sequence: CDR1 LGHNA, CDR2 YSLEER. The CDR3 contains 16 residues.